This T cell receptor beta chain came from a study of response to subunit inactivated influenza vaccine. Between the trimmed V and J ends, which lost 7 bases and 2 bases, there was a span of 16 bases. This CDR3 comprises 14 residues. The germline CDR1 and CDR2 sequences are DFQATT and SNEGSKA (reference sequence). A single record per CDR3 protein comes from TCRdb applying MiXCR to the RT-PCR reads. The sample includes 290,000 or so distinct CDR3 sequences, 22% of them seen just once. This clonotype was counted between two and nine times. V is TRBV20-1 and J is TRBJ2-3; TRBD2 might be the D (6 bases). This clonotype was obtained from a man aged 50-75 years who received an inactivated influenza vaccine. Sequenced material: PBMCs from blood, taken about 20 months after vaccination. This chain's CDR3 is CSGHGTPITDTQYF. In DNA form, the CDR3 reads TGCAGTGGGCACGGGACTCCTATCACAGATACGCAGTATTTT.